This T cell receptor beta chain was captured by sequencing in a study of blood T cell repertoires in COVID-19. About the research overall: Samples representing acute and convalescent COVID-19 were sourced from the United States, Italy and Spain. PBMCs, B-cell-depleted T cells, or T cells provided the cDNA or gDNA that made up the material.

Germline V gives CDR1 MNHEY, CDR2 SVGEGT. Unmatched junction bases numbered 5, after V lost 6 bases and J lost 7 bases. The CDR3 loop spans 12 amino acids. Source study methods: Estimation of nucleated cell counts relied on the amplification of reference gene primers. Clones were sequenced by immunoSEQ multiplex PCR, and TCRdb holds only the in-frame ones, with some missing. V and J calls and clone size come straight from that table; D and trimming were deduced from the DNA. This sample carries more than 60,000 clones, about 85% of them seen once, and the ten largest clones take around 5.3%. Sequencing was carried out using peripheral blood. This clonotype was sampled from a man between 60 and 75 years old with active or convalescent COVID-19. V and J are TRBV6-2 or TRBV6-3 and TRBJ1-2, with 7 bases identical to TRBD1. The chain's CDR3 is CASSPDRSGYTF. The CDR3 bases are TGTGCCAGCAGCCCGGACAGGTCTGGCTACACCTTC.